This TCR beta chain was retrieved from a study of T-cell reconstitution after alpha-beta-depleted transplantation in children (dated by TCRdb to about 2016). With respect to the entire study: Using TCR repertoire profiling, the study quantitatively followed how T-cell immune reconstitution unfolded in children after TCRalphabeta/CD19-depleted allogeneic hematopoietic cell transplantation.

This clonotype was recorded many times. Its antigen has not been determined. No per-base quality is available; no much larger clone lies one base away. The library was built by means of PCR. Sequenced on an Illumina HiSeq 2500. TCR library preparation used molecular barcoding, with unique molecular identifiers applied to normalize quantification of the TCRbeta repertoire. TCRdb reran the public reads through fastp at Q25 and MiXCR, keeping productive beta chains. Rows are unified per CDR3 protein, each entry keeping the most common DNA and genes. The sample table records under 140,000 distinct CDR3 sequences; about a tenth of these occur just once. About 7.3% of the sample goes to the ten largest clones. The CDR3, cysteine through phenylalanine, is 17 amino acids long. This entry keeps only the CDR3 DNA: 51 bases, framed from base 1. Looking up the germline V gene yields CDR1 SGHTA and CDR2 FQGNSA. The V end gives up 2 bases and the J end 7 bases, leaving 11 bases in the junction not matched to a gene.

The specimen comprised PBMCs from the stem cell graft donor, sampled from the stem cell graft. The chain couples TRBV7-2 to TRBJ2-1, with 10 junctional bases fitting TRBD2. The clonotype originates from a human donor who donated a stem cell graft to a child with acute lymphoblastic leukemia. The nucleotides read TGTGCCAGCAGCTTACCCCGGACTAGCGGAAAAAGTAATGAGCAGTTCTTC. This translates into CASSLPRTSGKSNEQFF.